The 27 T cell receptor beta chains below were found in one sample sequenced in a study of OX40 agonist ivuxolimab in advanced cancers. The data were produced by immunoSEQ multiplex PCR, yet TCRdb's version contains in-frame clones alone and is incomplete. The data show approximately 90,000 clones, roughly 90% seen once. The sample in question was CD4+ or CD8+ T cells sorted from blood, obtained in a trial of the OX40 agonist ivuxolimab. The receptors shown here come from an adult with an advanced solid tumor such as melanoma, head and neck, liver or kidney cancer.

The J gene is TRBJ1-3, the V gene TRBV19; D is unresolved. Trimming removed 3 bases from V and 10 bases from J, with 16 bases in between. Germline CDR1 reads LNHDA; CDR2 reads SQIVND (reference sequence). This CDR3 spans 14 amino acids. This CDR3 reads CASSIDGFRRTIYF. In DNA form, the CDR3 reads TGTGCCAGTAGTATTGACGGCTTCAGGAGAACCATATATTTT.

This rearrangement joins TRBV4-1 to TRBJ1-6; possibly TRBD1 for D (5 bases). CDR1 MGHRA and CDR2 YSYEKL come from the germline V gene. CDR3 size: 16 residues. V lost 1 base to trimming and J lost 7 bases, with 14 bases between them. The CDR3 DNA reads as TGCGCCAGCAGCCAAGGAAGGCGGGACCGCAATTCACCCCTCCACTTT. Translated, it gives CASSQGRRDRNSPLHF.

J is TRBJ2-6 and V is TRBV5-1, with D possibly TRBD1 on 5 matching bases. CDR1 is SGHRS and CDR2 is YFSETQ in the germline V gene. Trimming stripped 6 bases from V and 2 bases from J, with 12 bases between. The CDR3 contains 15 residues. The CDR3 is CASTQGVPGANVLTF. The CDR3, as DNA: TGCGCCAGCACCCAAGGGGTCCCTGGGGCCAACGTCCTGACTTTC. The variable domain in full, with the rest retrieved from reference TRBV5-1 and TRBJ2-6, is KAGVTQTPRYLIKTRGQQVTLSCSPISGHRSVSWYQQTPGQGLQFLFEYFSETQRNKGNFPGRFSGRQFSNSRSEMNVSTLELGDSALYLCASTQGVPGANVLTFGAGSRLTVL.

The V and J genes are TRBV5-6 and TRBJ1-3, with 10 bases identical to TRBD1. CDR1 and CDR2 (germline): SGHDT, YYEEEE. The V segment lost 4 bases and the J segment 8 bases; nucleotides outside the gene matches: 9. There are 15 residues in the CDR3. CDR3 sequence reads: CASSGSRDRGYTIYF. The CDR3 coding sequence is TGTGCCAGCAGCGGATCCCGGGACAGGGGTTACACCATATATTTT. Combining the CDR3 with reference TRBV5-6 and TRBJ1-3 gives the whole variable domain DAGVTQSPTHLIKTRGQQVTLRCSPKSGHDTVSWYQQALGQGPQFIFQYYEEEERQRGNFPDRFSGHQFPNYSSELNVNALLLGDSALYLCASSGSRDRGYTIYFGEGSWLTVV.

In DNA, the CDR3 is TGCGCCAGCGGTGCTAGCGGGGGGGTGAGCTCCTACAATGAGCAGTTCTTC. This translates into CASGASGGVSSYNEQFF. The rearrangement uses TRBV10-1 and TRBJ2-1, with 12 bases aligning to TRBD2. V dropped 8 bases and J dropped 0; count of bases not matched to a gene: 8. Germline V lookup: CDR1 WNHNN, CDR2 SYGVQD (reference sequence). The CDR3 sequence is 17 residues long.

The chain has TRBV2 and TRBJ1-6; 7 nucleotides match TRBD1. In germline, CDR1 is SNHLY, CDR2 FYNNEI. The V and J ends lost 3 bases and 3 bases, in that order; junction bases with no gene match: 5. CDR3 length equals 16 residues. The CDR3 DNA sequence: TGTGCCAGCAGTGAGACAGGGATTAGCTATAATTCACCCCTCCACTTT. It is translated as CASSETGISYNSPLHF. The whole variable domain, remainder taken from reference TRBV2 and TRBJ1-6, is EPEVTQTPSHQVTQMGQEVILRCVPISNHLYFYWYRQILGQKVEFLVSFYNNEISEKSEIFDDQFSVERPDGSNFTLKIRSTKLEDSAMYFCASSETGISYNSPLHFGNGTRLTVT.

The chain employs TRBV14 and TRBJ1-3; D call uncertain. Germline V gives CDR1 SGHDN, CDR2 FVKESK. V gave up 5 bases and J gave up 0 bases, with 14 bases separating them. This CDR3 has 16 residues. The CDR3 loop reads CASSGSQARSGNTIYF. In DNA form, the CDR3 reads TGTGCCAGCAGCGGGTCGCAGGCCCGCTCTGGAAACACCATATATTTT.

V and J are TRBV19 and TRBJ1-4; 7 positions agree with TRBD1. The J segment lost 0 bases and the V segment lost 5 bases, leaving 3 bases of the junction unmatched. Germline-derived CDR1 and CDR2 are LNHDA and SQIVND (reference sequence). This CDR3 is 15 amino acids long. The CDR3 region has the DNA TGTGCCAGTAGTGACAGGGTTACAACTAATGAAAAACTGTTTTTT. Translating it yields CASSDRVTTNEKLFF.

The V call is TRBV15, the J call TRBJ2-1; D gene uncertain. The CDR3 is made up of 14 amino acids. Trimming cost V 0 bases and J 8 bases, with 11 bases left between them. Germline V gene sequence: CDR1 LNHNV, CDR2 YYDKDF (reference sequence). The CDR3 sequence: CATSRDRVGDEQFF. CDR3 bases: TGTGCCACCAGCAGAGATAGGGTTGGGGATGAGCAGTTCTTC.

In DNA, the CDR3 is TGCGCCAGCAGCCAACAGGCCTTAGGGAACACTGAAGCTTTCTTT. The encoded protein is CASSQQALGNTEAFF. The chain combines TRBV5-1 with TRBJ1-1, with TRBD1 as a possible D gene (5 bases). V gave up 4 bases and J gave up 1 base, with 14 bases separating them. CDR1 and CDR2 (germline): SGHRS, YFSETQ. This CDR3 has 15 residues.

The chain uses TRBV11-3 and TRBJ2-1, with TRBD2 identical over 9 bases. Germline CDR1 is SGHNT and CDR2 is YENEEA. Trimming removed 0 bases from V and 9 bases from J; junction bases left unmatched: 12. CDR3 size: 17 residues. The CDR3 bases are TGTGCCAGCAGCTTAGATCGCTGGGCGGGGGGGCGTGGTGAGCAGTTCTTC. Its protein product is CASSLDRWAGGRGEQFF.

The gene calls are TRBV5-1 and TRBJ2-7; 7 bases map to TRBD1. The junction had 10 bases not matched to a gene; V was cut back by 4 bases and J by 3 bases. The CDR3 contains 15 residues. Germline V lookup: CDR1 SGHRS, CDR2 YFSETQ. Here the CDR3 DNA reads TGCGCCAGCAGCACCCGGGGACAGAGGTACTACGAGCAGTACTTC. This encodes CASSTRGQRYYEQYF.

The J gene is TRBJ1-5, the V gene TRBV18; perhaps TRBD1 as D (5 bases). The CDR3 is 13 amino acids. CDR1 and CDR2 (germline): KGHSH, LQKENI. The V end was cut by 4 bases, the J end by 7 bases, with 11 bases between. Here the CDR3 DNA reads TGTGCCAGCTCACAGGGGTTGGGCCAGCCCCAGCATTTT. Translation gives CASSQGLGQPQHF.

The chain joins TRBV7-3 to TRBJ2-2, with 7 bases identical to TRBD1. Losses at the gene ends were 4 bases for V and 6 bases for J; bases not matched to a gene: 2. This CDR3 is 13 amino acids long. Per the germline V gene, CDR1 is SGHTA and CDR2 is FQGTGA. The CDR3 sequence is CASSSGQAGELFF. CDR3 coding DNA: TGTGCCAGCAGCTCCGGACAGGCCGGGGAGCTGTTTTTT. Full variable domain (outside the CDR3, taken from reference TRBV7-3 and TRBJ2-2): GAGVSQTPSNKVTEKGKYVELRCDPISGHTALYWYRQSLGQGPEFLIYFQGTGAADDSGLPNDRFFAVRPEGSVSTLKIQRTERGDSAVYLCASSSGQAGELFFGEGSRLTVL.

This sequence joins TRBV2 and TRBJ2-7, with 16 bases that match TRBD2. The germline gives CDR1 SNHLY, CDR2 FYNNEI. This CDR3 has 17 amino acids. Unmatched junction bases numbered 8, after V lost 3 bases and J lost 6 bases. The CDR3 coding sequence is TGTGCCAGCAGTGATCCCGGGACTAGCGGGGGGGCGGGCGAGCAGTACTTC. Translating it yields CASSDPGTSGGAGEQYF.

This sequence joins TRBV6-6 and TRBJ1-3; D is possibly TRBD1 (5 bases). This CDR3 has 15 amino acids. The V end was cut by 6 bases, the J end by 2 bases, with 14 bases between. The V gene's germline CDR1 is MNHNY and CDR2 SVGAGI (reference sequence). CDR3 DNA: TGTGCCAGCAGCCCCGGGCAGGGAACTGGAAACACCATATATTTT. Encoded protein: CASSPGQGTGNTIYF.

The CDR3 nucleotides are TGTGCCAGCAGCGGACAGGGCCCGAACACCGGGGAGCTGTTTTTT. It is translated as CASSGQGPNTGELFF. The rearrangement uses TRBV11-3 and TRBJ2-2; 8 bases map to TRBD1. Germline CDR1 is SGHNT and CDR2 is YENEEA. The CDR3 runs 15 residues. V shed 5 bases and J 0 bases; nucleotides not matched to a gene: 2.

The gene calls are TRBV7-9 and TRBJ1-1, with D possibly matching TRBD1 (5 bases). The V gene's germline CDR1 is SEHNR and CDR2 FQNEAQ (reference sequence). V gave up 5 bases and J gave up 4 bases, with 11 bases separating them. The CDR3 contains 13 residues. CDR3 region: CASSGTVGTEAFF. The CDR3 nucleotides are TGTGCCAGCAGCGGGACCGTGGGCACTGAAGCTTTCTTT. Using reference TRBV7-9 and TRBJ1-1 for the parts outside the CDR3, the full variable domain is DTGVSQNPRHKITKRGQNVTFRCDPISEHNRLYWYRQTLGQGPEFLTYFQNEAQLEKSRLLSDRFSAERPKGSFSTLEIQRTEQGDSAMYLCASSGTVGTEAFFGQGTRLTVV.

The chain links TRBV6-1 to TRBJ2-7; D is perhaps TRBD1 (8 bases). Germline V gene data show CDR1 as MNHNS and CDR2 as SASEGT. The CDR3 contains 15 residues. Trimming took off 4 bases at V and 5 bases at J, with 18 bases between the two ends. The CDR3 sequence is CASSGSGTGYDEQYF. The CDR3 DNA reads as TGTGCCAGCAGTGGGAGCGGGACAGGTTACGACGAGCAGTACTTC.

The gene calls are TRBV7-9 and TRBJ2-5, with D unresolved. Trimming left V 1 base short and J 1 base short, with 4 bases between. Germline V gene lookup returns CDR1 SEHNR and CDR2 FQNEAQ (reference sequence). The CDR3 is 13 amino acids. The CDR3 is CASSLGTQETQYF. As DNA, the CDR3 is TGTGCCAGCAGCTTAGGTACCCAAGAGACCCAGTACTTC.

This clone was counted a single time. The gene calls are TRBV18 and TRBJ1-4, with D uncertain. Germline V lookup: CDR1 KGHSH, CDR2 LQKENI. The V gene lost 0 bases and the J gene lost 3 bases, with 8 bases spanning the gap. The CDR3 sequence is 15 residues long. CDR3 in amino acids: CASSPPDGANEKLFF. CDR3 DNA: TGTGCCAGCTCACCACCGGACGGTGCTAATGAAAAACTGTTTTTT.

The chain recombines TRBV4-1 with TRBJ1-2; D remains ambiguous. CDR3 length: 13 amino acids. Deletions cut 1 base from V and 4 bases from J, with 7 bases between. Germline CDR1 is MGHRA and CDR2 is YSYEKL. The chain's CDR3 is CASSQGITYGYTF. In DNA, the CDR3 is TGCGCCAGCAGCCAAGGGATAACCTATGGCTACACCTTC.

This chain joins TRBV15 and TRBJ2-3; TRBD2 aligns across 7 bases. CDR1 and CDR2 (germline): LNHNV, YYDKDF (reference sequence). The CDR3 contains 15 residues. With 3 bases clipped from V and 2 bases from J, the junction kept 5 bases outside the gene matches. CDR3 in DNA: TGTGCCACCAGCAGGAGCGGGGCTGACACAGATACGCAGTATTTT. Translated: CATSRSGADTDTQYF.

The chain combines TRBV7-9 with TRBJ2-6, with unresolved D. CDR1 is SEHNR, CDR2 FQNEAQ, per germline (reference sequence). CDR3 length equals 18 residues. Trimming cost V 1 base and J 0 bases, with 13 bases left between them. The CDR3 here is CASSLGTREFSGANVLTF. In DNA, the CDR3 is TGTGCCAGCAGCTTAGGCACCCGAGAATTCTCTGGGGCCAACGTCCTGACTTTC. The full variable domain, rest sourced from reference TRBV7-9 and TRBJ2-6, is DTGVSQNPRHKITKRGQNVTFRCDPISEHNRLYWYRQTLGQGPEFLTYFQNEAQLEKSRLLSDRFSAERPKGSFSTLEIQRTEQGDSAMYLCASSLGTREFSGANVLTFGAGSRLTVL.

The rearrangement links TRBV7-8 to TRBJ2-1; 9 bases fit TRBD2. V lost 1 base and J lost 6; bases outside the gene matches: 7. CDR1 SGHVS and CDR2 FQNEAQ come from the germline V gene. This CDR3 is built from 16 residues. Here the CDR3 DNA reads TGTGCCAGCAGCTTAGACGGCGGGGGGGCCTTCAATGAGCAGTTCTTC. This gives the protein CASSLDGGGAFNEQFF.

The rearrangement joins TRBV7-9 to TRBJ1-6; 9 bases agree with TRBD1. The CDR3 runs to 19 residues. V lost 3 bases to trimming and J lost 5 bases; unmatched junction nucleotides: 14. CDR1 is SEHNR and CDR2 is FQNEAQ in the germline V gene (reference sequence). CDR3 nucleotide sequence: TGTGCCAGCAGCTTGCACCGGCCGGGACAGGGATCCCATAATTCACCCCTCCACTTT. Translated: CASSLHRPGQGSHNSPLHF.

V and J are TRBV9 and TRBJ2-1; the match to TRBD2 covers 7 bases. Unmatched junction bases numbered 7, after V lost 2 bases and J lost 14 bases. Germline lookup yields CDR1 SGDLS and CDR2 YYNGEE. The CDR3 covers 12 residues. CDR3 DNA: TGTGCCAGCAGCGTTTTAGCGGGTGGCAAGTTCTTC. Translating gives CASSVLAGGKFF.